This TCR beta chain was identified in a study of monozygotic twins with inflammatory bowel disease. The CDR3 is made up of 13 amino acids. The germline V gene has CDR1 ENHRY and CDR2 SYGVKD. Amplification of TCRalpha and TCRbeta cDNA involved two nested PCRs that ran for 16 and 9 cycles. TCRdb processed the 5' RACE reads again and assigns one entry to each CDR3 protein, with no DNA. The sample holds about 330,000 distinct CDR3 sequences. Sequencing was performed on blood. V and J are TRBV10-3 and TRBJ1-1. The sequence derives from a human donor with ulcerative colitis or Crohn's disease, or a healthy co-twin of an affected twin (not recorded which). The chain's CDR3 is CAISGGRDTEAFF.